These 32 T cell receptor beta chains were sequenced from one sample in a study of shared clonotypes between healthy human individuals. Libraries were prepared by immunoSEQ multiplex PCR; TCRdb keeps only in-frame clonotypes and omits some of them. The sample includes some 2.4 million clones, 93% of them seen just once. Input material: naive CD4+ T cells from PBMCs. Subset in this sample: CD45RA+ positively selected. All receptors come from a man between 18 and 35 years old in good health. Some clones in this sample may be carry-over from other donors' samples.

Comment on this clone: Additional DNA sequences in this sample encode the identical CDR3. The gene calls are TRBV4-1 and TRBJ2-5; the D is unclear. The J call may not be correct, given that the DNA end is closer to TRBJ2-7. The length of the CDR3 is 12 residues. Germline loops: CDR1 MGHRA, CDR2 YSYEKL. This chain's CDR3 is CASSQVGYEQYF. The DNA of the CDR3 is TGCGCCAGCAGCCAAGTAGGGTACGAGCAGTACTTC.

This rearrangement joins TRBV9 to TRBJ1-2, with D maybe TRBD1 (5 bases). Per the germline V gene, CDR1 is SGDLS and CDR2 is YYNGEE. This CDR3 is built from 17 residues. V was shortened by 3 bases and J by 1 base, with 19 bases between the two germline ends. CDR3 residues: CASSAKSQGGDNYGYTF. In nucleotides, the CDR3 is TGTGCCAGCAGCGCGAAGAGTCAGGGTGGGGATAACTATGGCTACACCTTC. The variable domain in full, with the rest retrieved from reference TRBV9 and TRBJ1-2, is DSGVTQTPKHLITATGQRVTLRCSPRSGDLSVYWYQQSLDQGLQFLIQYYNGEERAKGNILERFSAQQFPDLHSELNLSSLELGDSALYFCASSAKSQGGDNYGYTFGSGTRLTVV.

V usage is TRBV30 and J usage is TRBJ2-7, with a possible D match to TRBD1 (5 bases). Trimming stripped 2 bases from V and 3 bases from J, with 14 bases between. The CDR3 is made up of 14 amino acids. Germline V gives CDR1 GTSNPN, CDR2 SVGIG (reference sequence). Here the CDR3 DNA reads TGTGCCTGGAGTTTGGGCAGGGATTACTACGAGCAGTACTTC. The encoded protein is CAWSLGRDYYEQYF.

The chain uses TRBV7-2 and TRBJ2-4; D possibly corresponds to TRBD2 (6 bases). The CDR3 consists of 14 residues. Trimming shortened V by 4 bases and J by 6 bases, and 13 bases separated the two germline ends. CDR1 SGHTA and CDR2 FQGNSA come from the germline V gene. This CDR3 is CASSSPREVNIQYF. In DNA, the CDR3 is TGTGCCAGCAGCTCCCCGAGGGAGGTAAACATTCAGTACTTC.

V usage is TRBV6-6 and J usage is TRBJ2-7; a possible D gene is TRBD2 (7 bases). Germline lookup yields CDR1 MNHNY and CDR2 SVGAGI (reference sequence). V shed 7 bases and J shed 2 bases, with 18 bases lying between them. This CDR3 has 15 amino acids. This chain's CDR3 is CASTYSGEGAYEQYF. CDR3 in DNA: TGTGCCAGCACCTACAGTGGGGAGGGGGCCTACGAGCAGTACTTC.

For this clone: Other DNA variants within this sample encode the same CDR3. This chain joins TRBV7-8 and TRBJ2-5; no clear D. This CDR3 is 12 amino acids long. The ends were cut back, 1 base at V and 5 bases at J, with 5 bases in the middle. CDR1 SGHVS and CDR2 FQNEAQ come from the germline V gene. CDR3 sequence: CASSLGEETQYF. Here the CDR3 DNA reads TGTGCCAGCAGCTTAGGTGAGGAGACCCAGTACTTC.

The rearrangement links TRBV5-1 to TRBJ1-1; tentatively, D is TRBD1 (5 bases). CDR1 is SGHRS and CDR2 is YFSETQ in the germline V gene. Trimming cost V 4 bases and J 6 bases, with 19 bases left between them. The CDR3 is made up of 15 amino acids. The CDR3 loop is CASSPGNSLPAEAFF. The CDR3 DNA is TGCGCCAGCAGCCCAGGGAACTCTTTACCCGCTGAAGCTTTCTTT.

This clone has only one observation. This chain uses TRBV7-2 with TRBJ2-1, with 10 bases fitting TRBD1. V gave up 1 base and J gave up 6 bases; unmatched junction bases: 3. This CDR3 spans 15 amino acids. Germline assignment: CDR1 SGHTA and CDR2 FQGNSA. The CDR3 region has the DNA TGTGCCAGCAGCTTAGTGGGGACAGGGGTCAATGAGCAGTTCTTC. Protein product: CASSLVGTGVNEQFF.

Concerning this clone itself: This sample includes further DNA sequences coding for the same CDR3. The chain employs TRBV30 and TRBJ2-3; 10 positions agree with TRBD2. The ends lost 0 bases at V and 2 bases at J; junction bases unmatched: 2. From germline, CDR1 is GTSNPN and CDR2 SVGIG (reference sequence). The CDR3 is 15 residues long. The CDR3 nucleotides are TGTGCCTGGAGTGTACTAGCGGGATCCACAGATACGCAGTATTTT. Amino acids: CAWSVLAGSTDTQYF.

The gene calls are TRBV5-4 and TRBJ2-7; the D gene is possibly TRBD2 (5 bases). Germline V gene data show CDR1 as SGHNT and CDR2 as YYREEE (reference sequence). V lost 0 bases and J 4 bases, leaving 5 bases between the germline ends. This CDR3 has 12 amino acids. This CDR3 reads CASSLGLYEQYF. Here the CDR3 DNA reads TGTGCCAGCAGCTTGGGACTATACGAGCAGTACTTC.

This clone was picked up one time. Other DNA sequences in this specimen translate into the identical CDR3. J is TRBJ2-7 and V is TRBV28; D perhaps matches TRBD1 (8 bases). Trimming stripped 7 bases from V and 4 bases from J, with 14 bases between. Germline CDR1 and CDR2: MDHEN and SYDVKM. The CDR3 contains 13 residues. Here the CDR3 DNA reads TGTGCCAGCACACAGGGGGGGAGGTACGAGCAGTACTTC. Translating gives CASTQGGRYEQYF.

J is TRBJ2-1 and V is TRBV9; D unresolved. This CDR3 is built from 16 residues. Germline CDR1 and CDR2: SGDLS and YYNGEE. Trimming took off 1 base at V and 6 bases at J, with 17 bases between the two ends. For the CDR3, the DNA is TGTGCCAGCAGCGTATCTCCGGGCCCTCGGGTCAATGAGCAGTTCTTC. Protein product: CASSVSPGPRVNEQFF.

The gene calls are TRBV11-3 and TRBJ2-1; possibly TRBD1 or TRBD2 for D (5 bases each). The germline CDR1 and CDR2 sequences are SGHNT and YENEEA. The CDR3 runs to 12 residues. Trimming took 8 bases from V and 4 from J, leaving 9 bases between them. CDR3: CASGTAYNEQFF. The CDR3 DNA follows: TGTGCCAGCGGGACGGCATACAATGAGCAGTTCTTC.

As DNA, the CDR3 is TGTGCCAGTAAGCACCACCTTTACAATGAGCAGTTCTTC. This gives the protein CASKHHLYNEQFF. The V and J genes are TRBV19 and TRBJ2-1; no clear D. Germline loops: CDR1 LNHDA, CDR2 SQIVND (reference sequence). The V end lost 7 bases, the J end lost 4 bases, and 11 bases lay between the germline ends. CDR3 size: 13 residues.

The rearrangement uses TRBV5-4 and TRBJ2-5; no reliable D call. CDR3 length: 13 amino acids. V gave up 1 base and J gave up 1 base, with 5 bases separating them. Germline V CDR1 and CDR2: SGHNT, YYREEE (reference sequence). CDR3 DNA: TGTGCCAGCAGCTTGCCAGCCCAAGAGACCCAGTACTTC. Its protein product is CASSLPAQETQYF. The entire variable domain, with the rest obtained from reference TRBV5-4 and TRBJ2-5, is as follows: ETGVTQSPTHLIKTRGQQVTLRCSSQSGHNTVSWYQQALGQGPQFIFQYYREEENGRGNFPPRFSGLQFPNYSSELNVNALELDDSALYLCASSLPAQETQYFGPGTRLLVL.

The rearrangement links TRBV27 to TRBJ2-3; D might be TRBD2 (6 bases). V gave up 7 bases and J gave up 2 bases, with 16 bases separating them. CDR1 is MNHEY and CDR2 is SMNVEV in the germline V gene (reference sequence). CDR3 length: 15 amino acids. The CDR3 bases are TGTGCCAGCACCCGAGGGGAGGCTTACACAGATACGCAGTATTTT. It specifies CASTRGEAYTDTQYF.

The genes are TRBV5-4 and TRBJ2-7; D is undetermined. The germline CDR1 and CDR2 sequences are SGHNT and YYREEE (reference sequence). The CDR3 is 13 amino acids. V shed 0 bases and J shed 2 bases, with 6 bases lying between them. This chain's CDR3 is CASSLDYPYEQYF. DNA of the CDR3: TGTGCCAGCAGCTTGGACTACCCCTACGAGCAGTACTTC.

The chain recombines TRBV11-2 with TRBJ1-5; D not certain. Looked up from germline, CDR1 is SGHAT and CDR2 is FQNNGV. This CDR3 contains 13 residues. Trimming left V 2 bases short and J 5 bases short, with 7 bases between. CDR3 sequence: CASSLTRDQPQHF. Here the CDR3 DNA reads TGTGCCAGCAGCTTAACACGCGATCAGCCCCAGCATTTT.

The CDR3 nucleotides are TGTGCCAGCAGCGTTGGGGCAGGCTATGGCTACACCTTC. It codes for CASSVGAGYGYTF. The chain combines TRBV7-3 with TRBJ1-2; TRBD1 is a possible D gene (5 bases). The germline CDR1 and CDR2 sequences are SGHTA and FQGTGA. This CDR3 is 13 amino acids long. The V end lost 5 bases, the J end lost 4 bases, and 11 bases lay between the germline ends.

V and J are TRBV5-8 and TRBJ2-1; TRBD2 matches at 11 bases. CDR1 and CDR2 (germline): SGHTS, YDEGEE. J gave up 7 bases and V 4 bases, and 7 bases lay outside the gene matches. This CDR3 region has 15 residues. In DNA form, the CDR3 reads TGTGCCAGCAGCCTGATAGCGGGAGGGCATAATGAGCAGTTCTTC. Its protein is CASSLIAGGHNEQFF.

The chain employs TRBV10-1 and TRBJ2-7; 8 bases fit TRBD2. The CDR3 length is 15 residues. Germline V gene sequence: CDR1 WNHNN, CDR2 SYGVQD (reference sequence). Trimming took 4 bases from V and 4 from J; bases not matched to a gene: 9. The CDR3 loop reads CASSGIGEREYEQYF. CDR3 coding DNA: TGCGCCAGCAGTGGAATAGGAGAGCGGGAGTACGAGCAGTACTTC.

The chain uses TRBV7-3 and TRBJ1-1; no clear D gene. CDR1 and CDR2 (germline): SGHTA, FQGTGA. V lost 0 bases, J lost 5 bases, and 7 bases lay in between. The CDR3 has 13 amino acids. This CDR3 is CASSLTVETEAFF. The CDR3 region has the DNA TGTGCCAGCAGCTTAACGGTTGAGACTGAAGCTTTCTTT.

CDR3 bases: TGTGCCAGCAGCAAACGCCGAAAAAAGAGGGTAAGCAATCAGCCCCAGCATTTT. It yields the protein CASSKRRKKRVSNQPQHF. This chain uses TRBV21-1 with TRBJ1-5. TRBV21-1 is noted as a pseudogene. The CDR3 runs to 18 residues.

The V gene is TRBV4-3, the J gene TRBJ1-1; possibly TRBD1 for D (5 bases). Germline V gene lookup returns CDR1 LGHNA and CDR2 YSLEER. V lost 4 bases to trimming and J lost 1 base, with 13 bases between them. The CDR3 runs 15 residues. The CDR3 bases are TGCGCCAGCAGCCCACGCTGGGGCCAGAACACTGAAGCTTTCTTT. Its protein is CASSPRWGQNTEAFF.

The chain is built from TRBV4-3 and TRBJ2-7; 8 bases are a match to TRBD1. This CDR3 spans 15 amino acids. Germline V gene sequence: CDR1 LGHNA, CDR2 YSLEER. V shed 0 bases, J shed 2 bases, and the junction held 3 bases outside the gene matches. The CDR3 DNA sequence: TGCGCCAGCAGCCAAGATTCACAGGGGGCCTACGAGCAGTACTTC. Protein product: CASSQDSQGAYEQYF.

This chain connects TRBV5-4 to TRBJ2-3; weak D call: TRBD1 (6 bases). Germline-derived CDR1 and CDR2 are SGHNT and YYREEE (reference sequence). The germline V and J ends were trimmed by 4 bases and 2 bases, with 11 bases remaining between them. The CDR3 consists of 14 residues. Here the CDR3 reads CASSLGQYTDTQYF. The DNA of the CDR3 is TGTGCCAGCAGCCTAGGACAGTACACAGATACGCAGTATTTT.

The J gene is TRBJ2-7, the V gene TRBV30, with TRBD2 matching 8 bases. There are 14 residues in the CDR3. Unmatched junction bases numbered 4, after V lost 1 base and J lost 2 bases. Germline values: CDR1 GTSNPN, CDR2 SVGIG (reference sequence). CDR3 sequence reads: CAWSGTSQAYEQYF. CDR3 coding DNA: TGTGCCTGGAGTGGGACTAGCCAGGCCTACGAGCAGTACTTC. Full variable domain (missing parts from reference TRBV30 and TRBJ2-7): SQTIHQWPATLVQPVGSPLSLECTVEGTSNPNLYWYRQAAGRGLQLLFYSVGIGQISSEVPQNLSASRPQDRQFILSSKKLLLSDSGFYLCAWSGTSQAYEQYFGPGTRLTVT.

In regard to this clone: Other DNA sequences of this sample code for an identical CDR3. V and J are TRBV5-1 and TRBJ2-3; D is undetermined. In germline, CDR1 is SGHRS, CDR2 YFSETQ. V was pared by 1 base and J by 0 bases, with 6 bases between. This CDR3 spans 14 amino acids. Here the CDR3 reads CASSLIVSTDTQYF. DNA for the CDR3: TGCGCCAGCAGCTTGATTGTTAGCACAGATACGCAGTATTTT.

The chain combines TRBV5-4 with TRBJ2-3; 9 bases match TRBD1. Germline V gene lookup returns CDR1 SGHNT and CDR2 YYREEE (reference sequence). This CDR3 has 16 residues. Trimming took 4 bases from V and 3 from J; bases not matched to a gene: 9. CDR3: CASSPRTGAGTDTQYF. The CDR3 DNA reads TGTGCCAGCAGCCCGCGGACAGGGGCCGGGACAGATACGCAGTATTTT.

The chain combines TRBV29-1 with TRBJ1-3, with D possibly TRBD1 on 6 matching bases. The germline gives CDR1 SQVTM, CDR2 ANQGSEA. The CDR3 contains 13 residues. Trimming removed 2 bases from V and 4 bases from J, with 9 bases in between. The CDR3 reads CSVEWGPGNTIYF. The CDR3 coding sequence is TGCAGCGTTGAATGGGGGCCAGGAAACACCATATATTTT. The full variable domain, its missing parts supplied by reference TRBV29-1 and TRBJ1-3, is SAVISQKPSRDICQRGTSLTIQCQVDSQVTMMFWYRQQPGQSLTLIATANQGSEATYESGFVIDKFPISRPNLTFSTLTVSNMSPEDSSIYLCSVEWGPGNTIYFGEGSWLTVV.

The CDR3 protein is CASSEGLSGNTIYF. CDR3 bases: TGCGCCAGCAGTGAGGGGCTCTCTGGAAACACCATATATTTT. The rearrangement joins TRBV10-1 to TRBJ1-3; D gene ambiguous. This CDR3 region has 14 residues. V lost 2 bases, J lost 0 bases, and 5 bases lay in between. Germline CDR1 is WNHNN and CDR2 is SYGVQD (reference sequence).

This clone was observed once. V usage is TRBV7-7 and J usage is TRBJ1-4, with D maybe TRBD1 (6 bases). CDR1 is SSHAT and CDR2 is FNYEAQ in the germline V gene (reference sequence). This CDR3 is 15 amino acids long. V was shortened by 4 bases and J by 5 bases, with 14 bases between the two germline ends. The DNA of the CDR3 is TGTGCCAGCAGCTCCGGACGTGGGGGCAATGAAAAACTGTTTTTT. This gives the protein CASSSGRGGNEKLFF.